This entry describes one TCR beta chain. No cognate antigen has been identified for it. Base qualities are not provided; no much larger clone lies one nucleotide away. This entry comes from a study of T cells in localized non-small cell lung cancer (dated by TCRdb to the early 2020s). In terms of the full investigation: Comparing tumors with uninvolved tumor-adjacent lungs, the study looked at the T cell repertoires of fewer than 250 patients with early-stage NSCLC. The cohort consisted of approximately 240 treatment-naive NSCLC patients whose localized lung tumors had been resected. Of the NSCLC patients, around 130 were male and approximately 110 were female, and the mean age was approximately 66 years. Study-wide conclusions, independent of this receptor: Multi-region tumor sequencing was not performed, so intratumor heterogeneity could not be excluded. Because the study design was exploratory, TCR variables were selected using unadjusted p-values without false-discovery rate correction. Longer overall survival was associated with higher blood T cell density, whereas shorter survival was associated with higher adjacent-lung clonality. The highest T cell clonality was observed in uninvolved tumor-adjacent lung, where clonality exceeded that of tumor, suggesting that antigenic responses were more focused in uninvolved tumor-adjacent lung. A median of around 57 of the top 100 tumor clones turned up in the paired uninvolved adjacent lung, and 25 to 30 of those clones also ranked among the top 100 of that same adjacent lung.

The germline V gene encodes CDR1 KGHSH and CDR2 LQKENI. The trim is 4 bases for V and 2 bases for J, with a gap of 18 bases between the germline ends. The CDR3 has 17 amino acids, counting the end cysteine and phenylalanine. CDR3 DNA is the only sequence kept; it has 51 bases, read in frame from the first base. The immunoSEQ Assay was used to sequence TCR beta CDR3 regions from DNA. Turning to the authors' computational methods: T cell density was computed as TCR beta template counts normalized to usable DNA estimated by amplifying housekeeping genes. The preseqR package was used to estimate richness by extrapolating to 400,000 templates for PBMC samples and to 120,000 templates for tissue samples. Clonality was taken to be one minus Pielou's evenness. Differential abundance testing on productive amino-acid clonotypes, with a minimum total count of 5 and an alpha of 0.1, was used to identify tissue-enriched TCRs. The Jaccard Index and the Morisita Overlap Index were used to quantify repertoire overlap between compartments. TCR beta CDR3s were clustered by GLIPH together with public tetramer-defined viral CDR3s, and at least three viral sequences plus V-gene enrichment were required for viral motifs. TCRdb re-hosts the immuneACCESS table, in-frame sequences only. Its copies lack some clones; in the studies checked, an unresolved V gene accounts for under half of them, and the cause for the rest is not known. D and trimming come from the DNA, and the V and J calls and clone size come from that table. For this sample there are a few thousand clones; about a sixth appear just once. Of the sample, 13% falls within the top ten clones.

At diagnosis, tumor, uninvolved tumor-adjacent lung and peripheral blood were collected and then preserved as a mix of FFPE and fresh-frozen material. The receptor was derived from a woman aged 40-75 years with stage II lung adenocarcinoma. Sample: lung tumor tissue, taken before any cancer treatment. This chain is built from TRBV18 and TRBJ1-3; a tentative D call is TRBD1 (5 bases match). The nucleotides read TGTGCCAGCTCACACGACAACCCGGGACTTGCTGGAAACACCATATATTTT. Its protein reads: CASSHDNPGLAGNTIYF.